The rows below give T cell receptor beta chains drawn from one sample of a study of blood T cell repertoires in COVID-19. Repertoires were generated with immunoSEQ multiplex PCR, while TCRdb's copy carries only in-frame clones and drops some. The sample contains 130,000 to 150,000 clones, 80% to 90% of which appear only once. The source material was peripheral blood. The receptor source for this set is a human donor with acute or convalescent COVID-19. The donor label of this sample is uncertain. Both conserved end residues are part of each CDR3. The D gene is left open where the match is weak.

j_gene: TRBJ1-2; v_gene: TRBV6-4; d_gene: TRBD1; CDR3nt: TGTGCCAGCAGGGGACAGGGGAACGGTGGCTACACCTTC; CDR3aa: CASRGQGNGGYTF
j_gene: TRBJ1-1; v_gene: TRBV7-9; d_gene: .; CDR3nt: TGTGCCAGCAGCCCTAGTGTGGGACTAGCTTTCTTT; CDR3aa: CASSPSVGLAFF
j_gene: TRBJ1-5; v_gene: TRBV7-8; d_gene: .; CDR3nt: TGTGCCAGCAGCTTAGATGGCGGGCCCCAGCATTTT; CDR3aa: CASSLDGGPQHF
j_gene: TRBJ2-2; v_gene: TRBV30; d_gene: .; CDR3nt: TGTGCTTCCTCGTGGCACCCCAGCACCGGGGAGCTGTTTTTT; CDR3aa: CASSWHPSTGELFF
j_gene: TRBJ1-5; v_gene: TRBV30; d_gene: .; CDR3nt: TGTGCCTGGAGTACACAGTCCAATCAGCCCCAGCATTTT; CDR3aa: CAWSTQSNQPQHF
j_gene: TRBJ2-1; v_gene: TRBV5-1; d_gene: TRBD1; CDR3nt: TGCGCCAGCAGCCCTGACAGGGGGCGCTTTTATCGGACCTACAATGAGCAGTTCTTC; CDR3aa: CASSPDRGRFYRTYNEQFF
j_gene: TRBJ1-2; v_gene: TRBV9; d_gene: .; CDR3nt: TGTGCCAGCAGCCCTATAACCCAGGAGGATGGCTACACCTTC; CDR3aa: CASSPITQEDGYTF
j_gene: TRBJ2-4; v_gene: TRBV11-2; d_gene: .; CDR3nt: TGTGCCAGCAGTTTCGCGACTGCTACCAAAAACATTCAGTACTTC; CDR3aa: CASSFATATKNIQYF
j_gene: TRBJ2-1; v_gene: TRBV9; d_gene: .; CDR3nt: TGTGCCAGCAGCGTAGCCGGGGATGAGCAGTTCTTC; CDR3aa: CASSVAGDEQFF
j_gene: TRBJ2-7; v_gene: TRBV11-2; d_gene: TRBD2; CDR3nt: TGTGCCAGCAGCTTCGGCGGGGGACTAGCGCTCTACGAGCAGTACTTC; CDR3aa: CASSFGGGLALYEQYF